The TCR beta chain under discussion was sequenced for a study of blood T cell repertoires in COVID-19. Study summary: T cells, B-cell-depleted T cells, or PBMCs supplied cDNA or gDNA.

CDR3 size: 13 residues. Germline V gene sequence: CDR1 SGHRS, CDR2 YFSETQ. V gave up 9 bases and J gave up 4 bases; unmatched junction bases: 7. Original analysis: Estimation of nucleated cell counts relied on the amplification of reference gene primers. TCRdb keeps only in-frame clones here, not all; method: immunoSEQ multiplex PCR. The V and J calls and clone size are taken from that table; D and trimming were inferred from the DNA. The data show 290,000 or so clones, about 90% seen once. Sequencing was done on a sample of peripheral blood. This chain connects TRBV5-1 to TRBJ2-3; 8 bases fit TRBD1. This TCR came from a man in his late teens or twenties with active or convalescent COVID-19. CDR3 loop: CATGTGDSDTQYF. CDR3 DNA: TGCGCCACGGGGACAGGCGACTCAGATACGCAGTATTTT.